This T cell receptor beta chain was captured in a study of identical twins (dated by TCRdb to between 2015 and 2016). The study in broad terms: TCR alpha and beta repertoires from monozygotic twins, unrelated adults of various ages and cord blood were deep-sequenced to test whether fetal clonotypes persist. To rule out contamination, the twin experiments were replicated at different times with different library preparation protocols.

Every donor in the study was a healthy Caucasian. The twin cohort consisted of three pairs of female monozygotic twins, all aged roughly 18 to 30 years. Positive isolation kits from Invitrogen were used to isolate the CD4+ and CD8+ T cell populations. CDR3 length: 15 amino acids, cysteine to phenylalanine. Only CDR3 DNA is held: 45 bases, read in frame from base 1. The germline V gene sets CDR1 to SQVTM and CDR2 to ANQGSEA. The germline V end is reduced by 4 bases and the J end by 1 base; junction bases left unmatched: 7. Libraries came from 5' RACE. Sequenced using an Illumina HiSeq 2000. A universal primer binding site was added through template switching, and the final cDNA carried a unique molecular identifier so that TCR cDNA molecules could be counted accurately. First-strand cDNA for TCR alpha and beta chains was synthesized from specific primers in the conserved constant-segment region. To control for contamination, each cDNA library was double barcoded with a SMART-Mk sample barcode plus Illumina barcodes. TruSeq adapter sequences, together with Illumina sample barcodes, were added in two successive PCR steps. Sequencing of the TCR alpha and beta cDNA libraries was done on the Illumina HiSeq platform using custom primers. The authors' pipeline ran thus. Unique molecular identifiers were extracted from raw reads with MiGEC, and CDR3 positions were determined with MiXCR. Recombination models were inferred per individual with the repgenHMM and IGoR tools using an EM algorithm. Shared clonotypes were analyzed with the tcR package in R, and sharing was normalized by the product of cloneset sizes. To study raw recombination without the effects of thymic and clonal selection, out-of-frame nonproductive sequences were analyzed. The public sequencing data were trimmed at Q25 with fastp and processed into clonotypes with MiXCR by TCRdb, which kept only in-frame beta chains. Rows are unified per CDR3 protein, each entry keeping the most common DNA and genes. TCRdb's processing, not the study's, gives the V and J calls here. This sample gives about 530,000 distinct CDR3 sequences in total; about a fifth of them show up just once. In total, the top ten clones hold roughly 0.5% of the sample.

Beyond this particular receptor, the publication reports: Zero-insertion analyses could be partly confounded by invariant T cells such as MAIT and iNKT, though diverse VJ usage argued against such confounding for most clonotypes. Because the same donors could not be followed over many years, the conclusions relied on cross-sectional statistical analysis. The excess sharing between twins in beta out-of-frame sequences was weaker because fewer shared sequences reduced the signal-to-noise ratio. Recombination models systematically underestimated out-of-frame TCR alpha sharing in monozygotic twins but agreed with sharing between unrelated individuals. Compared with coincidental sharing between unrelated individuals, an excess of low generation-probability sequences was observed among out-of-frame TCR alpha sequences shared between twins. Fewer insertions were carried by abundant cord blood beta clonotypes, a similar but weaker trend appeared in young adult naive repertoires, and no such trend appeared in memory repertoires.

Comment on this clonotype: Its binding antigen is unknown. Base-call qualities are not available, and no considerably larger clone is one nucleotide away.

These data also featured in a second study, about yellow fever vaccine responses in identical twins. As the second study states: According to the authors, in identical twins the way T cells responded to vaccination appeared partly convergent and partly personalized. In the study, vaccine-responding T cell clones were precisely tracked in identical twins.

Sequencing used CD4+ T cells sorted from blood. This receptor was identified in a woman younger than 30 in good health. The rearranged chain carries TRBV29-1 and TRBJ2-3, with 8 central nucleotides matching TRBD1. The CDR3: CSVGLQGDGTDTQYF. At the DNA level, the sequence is TGCAGCGTTGGGTTACAGGGGGACGGCACAGATACGCAGTATTTT.